Below are 8 T cell receptor beta chains sequenced from a single sample in a study of beta chain features in type 1 diabetes. Whole-study results and caveats: Among all four CD4+ subsets, Type 1 diabetes patients had TCRB CDR3s that were moderately but significantly shorter.

Investigators reverse transcribed all isolated RNA, so they sequenced expressed TCRB transcripts. The data were produced by immunoSEQ multiplex PCR, yet TCRdb's version contains in-frame clones alone and is incomplete. Among about 340,000 clones listed, approximately 13% were seen once. Their target antigens are unknown. The sample was naive CD4+ T cells from blood. The receptors derive from a woman between 18 and 29 years old with type 1 diabetes.

This clone was recorded a few times. This rearrangement joins TRBV19 to TRBJ2-5; D not certain. The CDR3 consists of 14 residues. Germline CDR1 and CDR2: LNHDA and SQIVND (reference sequence). V shed 4 bases and J shed 1 base, with 10 bases lying between them. CDR3 nucleotide sequence: TGTGCCAGTAGTACCCCCGACACCCAAGAGACCCAGTACTTC. Its protein is CASSTPDTQETQYF.

This clone was seen only a few times. The V gene is TRBV7-2, the J gene TRBJ2-1; D call uncertain. Germline V gene sequence: CDR1 SGHTA, CDR2 FQGNSA. The CDR3 is 14 amino acids. Trimming shortened V by 1 base and J by 5 bases, and 9 bases separated the two germline ends. For the CDR3, the DNA is TGTGCCAGCAGCTTAGTAATCACAGACAATGAGCAGTTCTTC. Translated: CASSLVITDNEQFF. Full variable domain (remainder filled in from reference TRBV7-2 and TRBJ2-1): GAGVSQSPSNKVTEKGKDVELRCDPISGHTALYWYRQSLGQGLEFLIYFQGNSAPDKSGLPSDRFSAERTGGSVSTLTIQRTQQEDSAVYLCASSLVITDNEQFFGPGTRLTVL.

This clone was detected a few times. The DNA of the CDR3 is TGTGCCAGCACCCCACGGGGATCGTACTCCTACGAGCAGTACTTC. Its protein is CASTPRGSYSYEQYF. The chain employs TRBV2 and TRBJ2-7, with D tentatively TRBD2 (5 bases). V shed 7 bases and J shed 0 bases, with 16 bases lying between them. The CDR3 has 15 residues. Germline values: CDR1 SNHLY, CDR2 FYNNEI. Full variable domain (outside the CDR3, taken from reference TRBV2 and TRBJ2-7): EPEVTQTPSHQVTQMGQEVILRCVPISNHLYFYWYRQILGQKVEFLVSFYNNEISEKSEIFDDQFSVERPDGSNFTLKIRSTKLEDSAMYFCASTPRGSYSYEQYFGPGTRLTVT.

J is TRBJ2-5 and V is TRBV5-4; D might be TRBD2 (6 bases). This CDR3 has 14 amino acids. The V and J ends lost 1 base and 2 bases respectively, with 9 bases between them. Germline CDR1 SGHNT, CDR2 YYREEE (reference sequence). Here the CDR3 DNA reads TGTGCCAGCAGCTTGCGACTAGATCAAGAGACCCAGTACTTC. Its translation is CASSLRLDQETQYF. The whole variable domain, filled in from reference TRBV5-4 and TRBJ2-5, reads ETGVTQSPTHLIKTRGQQVTLRCSSQSGHNTVSWYQQALGQGPQFIFQYYREEENGRGNFPPRFSGLQFPNYSSELNVNALELDDSALYLCASSLRLDQETQYFGPGTRLLVL.

CDR3 nucleotides: TGTGCCAGTAGTATCGGCAATCAGCCCCAGCATTTT. Protein: CASSIGNQPQHF. This rearrangement joins TRBV19 to TRBJ1-5; D is uncertain. The CDR3 length is 12 residues. V shed 3 bases and J shed 2 bases, with 2 bases lying between them. The germline V gene has CDR1 LNHDA and CDR2 SQIVND (reference sequence).

This clone was counted between two and nine times. This CDR3 is CASSLVPGVNYGYTF. The CDR3 region has the DNA TGTGCCAGCAGTTTAGTCCCAGGGGTTAACTATGGCTACACCTTC. The V and J genes are TRBV27 and TRBJ1-2, with D perhaps matching TRBD1 (6 bases). Trimming took off 2 bases at V and 1 base at J, with 11 bases between the two ends. The CDR3 totals 15 residues. CDR1 and CDR2 from the germline V gene are MNHEY and SMNVEV (reference sequence).

V gene TRBV5-1 combines with J gene TRBJ2-2; TRBD2 might be the D (5 bases). The V gene lost 4 bases and the J gene lost 3 bases, with 13 bases spanning the gap. This CDR3 contains 15 residues. The germline CDR1 and CDR2 sequences are SGHRS and YFSETQ. The CDR3 reads CASSQDSRDTGELFF. DNA for the CDR3: TGCGCCAGCAGCCAAGACTCGCGGGACACCGGGGAGCTGTTTTTT.

The gene calls are TRBV6-5 and TRBJ2-3; 9 nucleotides line up with TRBD1. The CDR3 length is 14 residues. In germline, CDR1 is MNHEY, CDR2 SVGAGI. The V and J ends lost 6 bases and 5 bases, in that order; junction bases with no gene match: 6. The DNA for the CDR3 is TGTGCCAGCAGATCCGGGACAGGGCAAGATACGCAGTATTTT. Amino acid sequence: CASRSGTGQDTQYF.